This entry is about one T cell receptor beta chain. The antigen is not known. The identical CDR3 is also encoded by other nucleotide sequences in the sample. The data were obtained in a study of cytomegalovirus exposure and HLA in healthy donors. In the study overall: The 120 or so validation repertoires used a platform that matched the one used for the approximately 670 first-cohort repertoires, as a later analysis reported.

Clones were sequenced by immunoSEQ multiplex PCR, and TCRdb holds only the in-frame ones, with some missing. The sample yields fewer than 200,000 clones, less than 90% seen once. Study findings and constraints: The listing of roughly 160 TCR beta chains classed them as cytomegalovirus-associated.

This CDR3 spans 13 amino acids. Trimming stripped 3 bases from V and 1 base from J, with 6 bases between. Germline assignment: CDR1 MNHEY and CDR2 SMNVEV (reference sequence). V and J are TRBV27 and TRBJ1-1; no clear D. The clonotype originates from a woman between 18 and 29 years old in good health and CMV-seronegative. Sequencing was performed on PBMCs. The DNA of the CDR3 is TGTGCCAGCAGTTTTCGAGGGAACACTGAAGCTTTCTTT. Its protein is CASSFRGNTEAFF.